Included here is one T cell receptor (beta chain) sequence, with context. Antigen: not known. This specimen belongs to a study of T cell responses to AZD1222 COVID-19 vaccine. V lost 3 bases to trimming and J lost 3 bases, with 18 bases between them. Germline values: CDR1 SGDLS, CDR2 YYNGEE. The length of the CDR3 is 16 residues. Only in-frame clones appear in the TCRdb table, and some are missing; sequencing was by immunoSEQ multiplex PCR. The data show some 140,000 clones, with approximately 85% seen just once and 7.9% held by the top ten. Study conclusions and caveats: The study found vaccine-associated CD4 TCRs spanning spike, dominant at 160-218 and 743-854. Reportedly, close to half of spike-specific TCRs are directed against unmutated variant regions. White British people made up most donors, females outnumbered males, and clonal diversity was possibly underestimated. The peak T cell response came first, and repertoires were sampled only after it.

The chain combines TRBV9 with TRBJ1-2, with D perhaps TRBD1 (6 bases). This clonotype originated in an adult who received the MenACWY meningococcal vaccine as a control. The specimen was peripheral blood, collected 28 days after the second dose of the MenACWY control vaccine. The CDR3 DNA reads as TGTGCCAGCAGCGCGAACCCCTATTCAGGGGACTATGGCTACACCTTC. Translation: CASSANPYSGDYGYTF.